This TCR beta chain was recovered during a study of T cell clones after liver transplantation. Turning to the study itself: A pre-transplant mixed lymphocyte reaction with TCRbeta sequencing defined graft-donor-reactive clones followed in post-transplant blood. Tolerant meant at least one year fully off immunosuppression without liver enzymes above twice normal. Study-level points and caveats: In most of the 8 subjects, circulating graft-donor-reactive CD4 TCRbeta sequences fell significantly after transplant.

The repertoire was sequenced with immunoSEQ multiplex PCR; TCRdb's copy has only in-frame clones and lacks some. The sample gives around 80,000 clones, roughly four fifths of which show up once; 0.45% to 0.6% is in the top ten. About this clone itself: The antigen remains undetermined.

The CDR3 loop spans 19 amino acids. CDR1 is SGHAT and CDR2 is FQNNGV in the germline V gene. J gave up 1 base and V 5 bases, and 16 bases lay outside the gene matches. The material sequenced was CD4+ T cells from blood, taken approximately 3.5 years after liver transplant. The genes are TRBV11-2 and TRBJ2-1, with 8 bases aligning to TRBD1. The source is a human patient who received a liver transplant. Some T cells may be graft donor cells. In nucleotides, the CDR3 is TGTGCCAGCAGCATGACAGGGGTTCCCCACGGGAGTTCCTACAATGAGCAGTTCTTC. This translates into CASSMTGVPHGSSYNEQFF.